Listed here is a single TCR beta chain. The antigen remains undetermined. CDR1 and CDR2 (germline): SGDLS, YYNGEE. The CDR3 is 15 amino acids. The V segment lost 0 bases and the J segment 4 bases; nucleotides outside the gene matches: 0. These data originate in a study of siplizumab effects on memory and regulatory T cells. Study conclusions and caveats: Unstimulated subsets were the mapping target of only a minor fraction of alloreactive clones. There appeared to be greater diversity in naive T cells than in memory cells, and naive T cells seemed major contributors to the alloresponse. In siplizumab conditions, mappable alloreactive CD4+ clones averaged about 71% Treg-derived, against around 28% in controls. A naive or memory phenotype could not be assigned to roughly 80-97% of the proliferating CD4+ or CD8+ clones.

Only in-frame clones appear in the TCRdb table, and some are missing; sequencing was by immunoSEQ multiplex PCR. This sample has approximately 97,000 clones; approximately 90% occur once, and the top ten carry more than 0.95%. This chain uses TRBV9 with TRBJ2-4; TRBD2 matches at 11 bases. The sequenced sample was CD4+ T cells sorted from blood. The clonotype was recovered from a human donor in good health. Here the CDR3 reads CASSVGTSGKNIQYF. The CDR3 DNA reads TGTGCCAGCAGCGTAGGGACTAGCGGGAAAAACATTCAGTACTTC.